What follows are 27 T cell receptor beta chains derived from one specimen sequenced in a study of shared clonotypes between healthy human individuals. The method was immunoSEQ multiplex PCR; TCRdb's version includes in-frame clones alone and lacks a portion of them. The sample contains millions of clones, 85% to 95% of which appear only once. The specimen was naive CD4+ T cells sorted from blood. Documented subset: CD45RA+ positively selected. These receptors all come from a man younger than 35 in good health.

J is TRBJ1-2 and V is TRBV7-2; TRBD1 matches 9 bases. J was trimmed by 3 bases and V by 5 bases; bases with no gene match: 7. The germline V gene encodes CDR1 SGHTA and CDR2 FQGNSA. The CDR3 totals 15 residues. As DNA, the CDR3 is TGTGCCAGCAGCCCTCGGACAGGGGCCGACTATGGCTACACCTTC. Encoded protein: CASSPRTGADYGYTF.

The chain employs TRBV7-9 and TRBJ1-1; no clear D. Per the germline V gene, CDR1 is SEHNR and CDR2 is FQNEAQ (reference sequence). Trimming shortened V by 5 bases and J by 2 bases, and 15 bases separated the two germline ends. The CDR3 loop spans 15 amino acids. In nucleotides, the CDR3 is TGTGCCAGCAGCATTTTTGGGTTGGGTAACACTGAAGCTTTCTTT. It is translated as CASSIFGLGNTEAFF.

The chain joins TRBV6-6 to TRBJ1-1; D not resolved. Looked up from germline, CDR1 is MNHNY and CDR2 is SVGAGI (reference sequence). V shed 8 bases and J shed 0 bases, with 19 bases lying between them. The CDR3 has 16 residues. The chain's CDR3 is CASPPDPGIMNTEAFF. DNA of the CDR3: TGTGCCAGCCCCCCTGACCCGGGCATCATGAACACTGAAGCTTTCTTT.

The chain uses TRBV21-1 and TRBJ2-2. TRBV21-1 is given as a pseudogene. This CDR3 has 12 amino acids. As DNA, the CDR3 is TGTGCCAGCGCCAGCTCCGCCGGGGAGCTGTTTTTT. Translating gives CASASSAGELFF.

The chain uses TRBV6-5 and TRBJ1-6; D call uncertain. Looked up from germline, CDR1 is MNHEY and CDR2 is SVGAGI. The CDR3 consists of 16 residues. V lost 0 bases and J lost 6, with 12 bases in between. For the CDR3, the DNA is TGTGCCAGCAGTTACTCTGGAGCTCGGGGTAATTCACCCCTCCACTTT. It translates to CASSYSGARGNSPLHF.

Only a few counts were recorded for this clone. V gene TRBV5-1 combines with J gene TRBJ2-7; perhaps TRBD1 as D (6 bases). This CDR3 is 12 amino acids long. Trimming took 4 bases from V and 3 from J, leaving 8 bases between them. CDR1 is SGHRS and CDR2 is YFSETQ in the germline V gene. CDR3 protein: CASSRGGYEQYF. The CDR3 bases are TGCGCCAGCAGCAGAGGGGGCTACGAGCAGTACTTC.

In nucleotides, the CDR3 is TGTGCCAGCAGTGATGCTAGCGGGGAGGTGACAGCCAAAAACATTCAGTACTTC. As protein: CASSDASGEVTAKNIQYF. V usage is TRBV2 and J usage is TRBJ2-4, with 9 nucleotides matching TRBD2. The V and J ends lost 3 bases and 0 bases, in that order; junction bases with no gene match: 9. The length of the CDR3 is 18 residues. Germline V gives CDR1 SNHLY, CDR2 FYNNEI.

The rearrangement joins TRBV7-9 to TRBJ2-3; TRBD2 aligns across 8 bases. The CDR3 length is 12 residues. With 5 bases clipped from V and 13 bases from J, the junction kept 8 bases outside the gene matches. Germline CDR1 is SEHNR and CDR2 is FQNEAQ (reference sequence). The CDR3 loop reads CASSLSSGAEYF. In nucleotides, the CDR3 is TGTGCCAGCAGCCTTAGTAGCGGGGCGGAGTATTTT.

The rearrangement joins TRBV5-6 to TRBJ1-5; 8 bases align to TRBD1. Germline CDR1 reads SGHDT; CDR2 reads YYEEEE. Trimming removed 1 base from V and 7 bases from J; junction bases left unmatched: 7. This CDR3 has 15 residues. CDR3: CASSLQDRVDQPQHF. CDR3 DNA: TGTGCCAGCAGCTTGCAGGACAGGGTAGACCAGCCCCAGCATTTT. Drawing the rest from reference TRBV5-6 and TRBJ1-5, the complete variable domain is DAGVTQSPTHLIKTRGQQVTLRCSPKSGHDTVSWYQQALGQGPQFIFQYYEEEERQRGNFPDRFSGHQFPNYSSELNVNALLLGDSALYLCASSLQDRVDQPQHFGDGTRLSIL.

Here the CDR3 reads CASSPRPSGGLGEQFF. The DNA of the CDR3 is TGTGCCAGCAGCCCCCGGCCGAGCGGGGGATTGGGAGAGCAGTTCTTC. V and J are TRBV7-9 and TRBJ2-1; 8 bases agree with TRBD2. CDR1 is SEHNR and CDR2 is FQNEAQ in the germline V gene (reference sequence). This CDR3 is 16 amino acids long. V lost 5 bases and J lost 10; bases outside the gene matches: 16. The full variable domain, completed using reference TRBV7-9 and TRBJ2-1, is DTGVSQNPRHKITKRGQNVTFRCDPISEHNRLYWYRQTLGQGPEFLTYFQNEAQLEKSRLLSDRFSAERPKGSFSTLEIQRTEQGDSAMYLCASSPRPSGGLGEQFFGPGTRLTVL.

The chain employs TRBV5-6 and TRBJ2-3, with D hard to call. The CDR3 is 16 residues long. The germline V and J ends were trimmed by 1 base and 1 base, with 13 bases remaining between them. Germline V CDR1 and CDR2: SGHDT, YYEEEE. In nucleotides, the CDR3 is TGTGCCAGCAGCTTGTCATCGGCCGGGCGCACAGATACGCAGTATTTT. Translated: CASSLSSAGRTDTQYF.

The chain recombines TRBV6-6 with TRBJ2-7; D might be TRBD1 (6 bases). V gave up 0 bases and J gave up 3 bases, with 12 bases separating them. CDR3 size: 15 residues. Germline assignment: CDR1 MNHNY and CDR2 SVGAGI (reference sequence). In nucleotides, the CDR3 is TGTGCCAGCAGTTACTCTGGGACACCTAACTACGAGCAGTACTTC. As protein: CASSYSGTPNYEQYF.

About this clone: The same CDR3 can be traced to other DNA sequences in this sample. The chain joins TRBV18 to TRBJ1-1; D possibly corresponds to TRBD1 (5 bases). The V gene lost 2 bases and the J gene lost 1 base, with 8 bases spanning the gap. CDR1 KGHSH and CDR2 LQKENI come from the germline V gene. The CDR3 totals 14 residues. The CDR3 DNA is TGTGCCAGCTCACCAAGGGGTGAGAACACTGAAGCTTTCTTT. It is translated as CASSPRGENTEAFF.

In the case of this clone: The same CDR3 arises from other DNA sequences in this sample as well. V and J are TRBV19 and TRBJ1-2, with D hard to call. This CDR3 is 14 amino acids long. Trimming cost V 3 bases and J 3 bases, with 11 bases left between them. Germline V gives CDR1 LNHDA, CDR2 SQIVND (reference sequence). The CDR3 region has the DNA TGTGCCAGTAGTATCAGTGGGGTTGACTATGGCTACACCTTC. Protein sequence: CASSISGVDYGYTF. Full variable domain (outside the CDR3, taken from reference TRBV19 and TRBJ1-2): DGGITQSPKYLFRKEGQNVTLSCEQNLNHDAMYWYRQDPGQGLRLIYYSQIVNDFQKGDIAEGYSVSREKKESFPLTVTSAQKNPTAFYLCASSISGVDYGYTFGSGTRLTVV.

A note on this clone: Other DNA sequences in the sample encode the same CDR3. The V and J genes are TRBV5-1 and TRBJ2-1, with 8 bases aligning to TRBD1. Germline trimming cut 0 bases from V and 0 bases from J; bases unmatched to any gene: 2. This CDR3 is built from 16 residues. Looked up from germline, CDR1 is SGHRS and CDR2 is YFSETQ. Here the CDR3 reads CASSLVGTGSYNEQFF. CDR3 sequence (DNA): TGCGCCAGCAGCTTGGTGGGGACAGGCTCCTACAATGAGCAGTTCTTC.

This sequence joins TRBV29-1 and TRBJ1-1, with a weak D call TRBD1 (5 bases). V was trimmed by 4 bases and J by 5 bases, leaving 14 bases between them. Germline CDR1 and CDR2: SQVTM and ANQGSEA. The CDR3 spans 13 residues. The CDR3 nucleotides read TGCAGCGTTGTGGACGGGGGAGGGACTGAAGCTTTCTTT. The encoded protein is CSVVDGGGTEAFF.

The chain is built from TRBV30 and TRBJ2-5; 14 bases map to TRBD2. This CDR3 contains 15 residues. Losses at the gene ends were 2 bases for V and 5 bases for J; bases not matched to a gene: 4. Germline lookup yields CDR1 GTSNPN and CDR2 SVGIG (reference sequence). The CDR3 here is CAWSSGLAGAETQYF. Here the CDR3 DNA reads TGTGCCTGGAGTTCGGGACTAGCGGGAGCCGAGACCCAGTACTTC. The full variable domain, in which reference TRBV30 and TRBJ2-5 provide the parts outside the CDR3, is SQTIHQWPATLVQPVGSPLSLECTVEGTSNPNLYWYRQAAGRGLQLLFYSVGIGQISSEVPQNLSASRPQDRQFILSSKKLLLSDSGFYLCAWSSGLAGAETQYFGPGTRLLVL.

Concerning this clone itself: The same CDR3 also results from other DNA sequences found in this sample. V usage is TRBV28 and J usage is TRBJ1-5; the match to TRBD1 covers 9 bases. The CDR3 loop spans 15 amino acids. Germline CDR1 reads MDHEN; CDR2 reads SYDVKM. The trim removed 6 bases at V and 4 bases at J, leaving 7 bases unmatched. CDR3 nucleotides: TGTGCCAGCAGATTACCCGGGACAGGGAATCAGCCCCAGCATTTT. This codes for CASRLPGTGNQPQHF.

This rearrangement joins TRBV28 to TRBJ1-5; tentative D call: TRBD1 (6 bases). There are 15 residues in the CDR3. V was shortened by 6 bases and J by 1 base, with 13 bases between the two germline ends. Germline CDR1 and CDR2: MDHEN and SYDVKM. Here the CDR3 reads CASRAQGPSNQPQHF. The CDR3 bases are TGTGCCAGCAGAGCACAGGGCCCCAGCAATCAGCCCCAGCATTTT.

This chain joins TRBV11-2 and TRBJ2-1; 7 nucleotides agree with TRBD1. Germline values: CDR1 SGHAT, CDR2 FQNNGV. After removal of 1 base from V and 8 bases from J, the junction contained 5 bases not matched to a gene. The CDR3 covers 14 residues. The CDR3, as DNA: TGTGCCAGCAGCTTAGCCTTACAGGGGTATGAGCAGTTCTTC. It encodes CASSLALQGYEQFF. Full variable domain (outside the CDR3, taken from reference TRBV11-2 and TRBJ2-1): EAGVAQSPRYKIIEKRQSVAFWCNPISGHATLYWYQQILGQGPKLLIQFQNNGVVDDSQLPKDRFSAERLKGVDSTLKIQPAKLEDSAVYLCASSLALQGYEQFFGPGTRLTVL.

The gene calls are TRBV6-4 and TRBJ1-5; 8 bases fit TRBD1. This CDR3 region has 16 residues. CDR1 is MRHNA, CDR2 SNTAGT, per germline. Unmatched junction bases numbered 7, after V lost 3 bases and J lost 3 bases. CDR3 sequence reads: CASSEGQGPNNQPQHF. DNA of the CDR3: TGTGCCAGCAGTGAAGGACAGGGCCCTAACAATCAGCCCCAGCATTTT.

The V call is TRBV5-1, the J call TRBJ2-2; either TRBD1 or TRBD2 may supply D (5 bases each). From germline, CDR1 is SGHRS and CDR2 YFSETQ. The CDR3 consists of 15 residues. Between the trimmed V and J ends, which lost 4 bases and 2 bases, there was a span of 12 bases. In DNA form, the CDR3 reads TGCGCCAGCAGCATAGGGACGGGAAACACCGGGGAGCTGTTTTTT. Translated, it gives CASSIGTGNTGELFF.

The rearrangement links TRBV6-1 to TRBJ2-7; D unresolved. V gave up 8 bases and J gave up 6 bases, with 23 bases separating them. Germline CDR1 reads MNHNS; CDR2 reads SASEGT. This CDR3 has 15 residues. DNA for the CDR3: TGTGCCAGCCGGTCAGACCCTGCATTCAATGGCGAGCAGTACTTC. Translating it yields CASRSDPAFNGEQYF.

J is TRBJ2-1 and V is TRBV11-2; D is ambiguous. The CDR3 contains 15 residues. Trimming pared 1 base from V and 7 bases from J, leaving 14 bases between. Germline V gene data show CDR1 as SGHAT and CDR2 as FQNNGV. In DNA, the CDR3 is TGTGCCAGCAGCTTAGGTCTGCTCATGGGGAATGAGCAGTTCTTC. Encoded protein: CASSLGLLMGNEQFF.

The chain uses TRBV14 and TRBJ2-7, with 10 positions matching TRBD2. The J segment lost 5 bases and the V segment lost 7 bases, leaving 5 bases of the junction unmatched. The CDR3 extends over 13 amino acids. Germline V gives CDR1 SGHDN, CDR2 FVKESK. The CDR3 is CASTSLAGDEQYF. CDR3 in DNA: TGTGCCAGCACTTCTCTAGCGGGAGACGAGCAGTACTTC.

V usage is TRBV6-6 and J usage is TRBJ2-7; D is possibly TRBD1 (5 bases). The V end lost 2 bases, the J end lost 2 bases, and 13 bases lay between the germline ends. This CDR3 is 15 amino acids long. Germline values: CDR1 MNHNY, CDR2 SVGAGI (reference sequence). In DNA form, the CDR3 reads TGTGCCAGCAGTTACGGAGCCGGACAAACCTACGAGCAGTACTTC. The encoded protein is CASSYGAGQTYEQYF.

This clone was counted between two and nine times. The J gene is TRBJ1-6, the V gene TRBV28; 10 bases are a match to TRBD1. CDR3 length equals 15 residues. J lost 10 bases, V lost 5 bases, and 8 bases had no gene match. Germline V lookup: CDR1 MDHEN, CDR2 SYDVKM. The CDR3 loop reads CASSPPTGGHSPLHF. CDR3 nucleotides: TGTGCCAGCAGTCCCCCGACAGGGGGCCACTCACCCCTCCACTTT.